The 9 T cell receptor beta chains in this list originate from one sample, sequenced in a study of technical replicates of blood from a few donors. The data were produced by immunoSEQ multiplex PCR, yet TCRdb's version contains in-frame clones alone and is incomplete. The data contain tens of thousands of clones, roughly 90% of them singletons. Sequenced sample: PBMCs. The receptors shown here come from a human donor in good health. Some clones in this sample may be carry-over from other donors' samples.

Remarks on this clone: The identical CDR3 is also encoded by other nucleotide sequences in the sample. This rearrangement joins TRBV6-4 to TRBJ2-1, with TRBD2 matching 9 bases. This CDR3 region has 15 residues. Losses at the gene ends were 0 bases for V and 6 bases for J; bases not matched to a gene: 3. Germline lookup yields CDR1 MRHNA and CDR2 SNTAGT. CDR3 amino acids: CASSDSAGGPNEQFF. CDR3 bases: TGTGCCAGCAGTGACTCGGCGGGGGGGCCCAATGAGCAGTTCTTC.

V gene TRBV6-1 combines with J gene TRBJ2-7; possible D gene TRBD2, 5 bases. V lost 4 bases, J lost 4 bases, and 14 bases lay in between. The V gene's germline CDR1 is MNHNS and CDR2 SASEGT. This CDR3 has 14 residues. CDR3 sequence reads: CASSGTGSRYEQYF. CDR3 DNA sequence: TGTGCCAGCAGTGGTACTGGGAGTAGGTACGAGCAGTACTTC.

The chain couples TRBV5-1 to TRBJ2-3, with D tentatively TRBD2 (6 bases). V lost 3 bases, J lost 2 bases, and 16 bases lay in between. This CDR3 spans 16 amino acids. Germline CDR1 and CDR2: SGHRS and YFSETQ. Here the CDR3 DNA reads TGCGCCAGCAGCTCCGGGACTGACGTGCACACAGATACGCAGTATTTT. Translation: CASSSGTDVHTDTQYF.

This rearrangement joins TRBV4-3 to TRBJ1-2; 8 bases line up with TRBD1. Per germline, CDR1 LGHNA and CDR2 YSLEER. J lost 3 bases, V lost 2 bases, and 8 bases had no gene match. The CDR3 has 16 amino acids. CDR3 nucleotides: TGCGCCAGCAGCCAACAGACAGGGGCGCAATACTATGGCTACACCTTC. This codes for CASSQQTGAQYYGYTF.

A few counts support this clone. The V and J genes are TRBV28 and TRBJ2-3; D may be TRBD2 (5 bases). Per germline, CDR1 MDHEN and CDR2 SYDVKM. The CDR3 totals 17 residues. Trimming shortened V by 8 bases and J by 2 bases, and 23 bases separated the two germline ends. CDR3 protein: CASSTPYGLAFTDTQYF. The CDR3 nucleotides are TGTGCCAGCTCAACCCCTTATGGGCTAGCATTCACAGATACGCAGTATTTT.

The rearrangement links TRBV18 to TRBJ2-7; maybe TRBD2 (5 bases). The CDR3 totals 12 residues. Germline-derived CDR1 and CDR2 are KGHSH and LQKENI. Between the trimmed V and J ends, which lost 2 bases and 6 bases, there was a span of 8 bases. The CDR3 loop is CASSPIGGEQYF. The CDR3 DNA sequence: TGTGCCAGCTCACCAATTGGAGGCGAGCAGTACTTC.

The count of this clone is one. For the CDR3, the DNA is TGTGCCAGCTCCATGACAGGATCAGAGACCCAGTACTTC. Translation gives CASSMTGSETQYF. The rearrangement links TRBV18 to TRBJ2-5; possible D gene TRBD1, 6 bases. The CDR3 runs to 13 residues. The germline V and J ends were trimmed by 6 bases and 4 bases, with 12 bases remaining between them. Germline CDR1 is KGHSH and CDR2 is LQKENI.

The chain combines TRBV5-5 with TRBJ1-2; no clear D gene. The CDR3 runs 13 residues. V lost 0 bases to trimming and J lost 7 bases, with 10 bases between them. Per germline, CDR1 SGHKS and CDR2 YYEKEE (reference sequence). This chain's CDR3 is CASSLAARGGYTF. The CDR3 nucleotides read TGTGCCAGCAGCTTGGCTGCGCGGGGTGGCTACACCTTC.

This clone occurred once. This rearrangement joins TRBV11-3 to TRBJ2-2; TRBD2 matches 12 bases. The CDR3 consists of 18 residues. The J segment lost 4 bases and the V segment lost 5 bases, leaving 11 bases of the junction unmatched. Germline lookup yields CDR1 SGHNT and CDR2 YENEEA. DNA for the CDR3: TGTGCCAGCAGCGCTCCGACTAGCGGGAGACCGGGCACCGGGGAGCTGTTTTTT. This encodes CASSAPTSGRPGTGELFF. The full variable domain, in which reference TRBV11-3 and TRBJ2-2 provide the parts outside the CDR3, is EAGVVQSPRYKIIEKKQPVAFWCNPISGHNTLYWYLQNLGQGPELLIRYENEEAVDDSQLPKDRFSAERLKGVDSTLKIQPAELGDSAVYLCASSAPTSGRPGTGELFFGEGSRLTVL.